The rows below give T cell receptor beta chains drawn from one sample of a study of cytomegalovirus exposure and HLA in healthy donors. Here immunoSEQ multiplex PCR was the method, and the copy in TCRdb shows in-frame clones only, minus some. The sample includes roughly 150,000 clones, more than 60% of them seen just once. Sequenced: PBMCs. These TCRs come from a woman in her forties in good health and CMV-seropositive. Each CDR3 is given with its conserved first and last residue. D genes are given only for firm matches. Size is omitted from some rows. Given values are once, few, many or a class for expanded clones.

size	V	J	D	CDR3	DNA
-	TRBV7-9	TRBJ1-2	-	CSSTKQGYGYTF	TGTTCCAGCACCAAACAGGGCTATGGCTACACCTTC
once	TRBV27	TRBJ1-2	TRBD1	CASSFQGTAHYGYTF	TGTGCCAGCAGTTTTCAAGGGACAGCTCACTATGGCTACACCTTC
-	TRBV5-4	TRBJ2-5	TRBD1	CASSAKGGIETQYF	TGTGCCAGCAGCGCTAAAGGGGGCATAGAGACCCAGTACTTC
-	TRBV29-1	TRBJ1-1	TRBD1	CSVETGGGTEAFF	TGCAGCGTTGAGACAGGGGGCGGAACTGAAGCTTTCTTT
-	TRBV30	TRBJ2-2	TRBD2	CAGGTTNTGELFF	TGTGCCGGTGGGACTACGAACACCGGGGAGCTGTTTTTT
-	TRBV11-2	TRBJ2-4	-	CASSLVGRIAKNIQYF	TGTGCCAGCAGCTTGGTGGGCCGGATAGCCAAAAACATTCAGTACTTC
-	TRBV7-3	TRBJ2-2	-	CASSLGHNTGELFF	TGTGCCAGCAGCTTAGGACACAACACCGGGGAGCTGTTTTTT
-	TRBV7-9	TRBJ2-7	-	CASSIVREQYF	TGTGCCAGCAGCATCGTTCGGGAGCAGTACTTC
-	TRBV15	TRBJ2-6	TRBD1	CATSSGTDSSGANVLTF	TGTGCCACCAGCTCCGGGACAGATAGCTCTGGGGCCAACGTCCTGACTTTC
-	TRBV7-9	TRBJ1-2	-	CASSLGGAHGYTF	TGTGCCAGCAGCTTAGGAGGTGCGCATGGCTACACCTTC
-	TRBV6-6	TRBJ1-6	TRBD1	CASRRQGRNSPLHF	TGTGCCAGCAGGAGACAGGGGAGGAATTCACCCCTCCACTTT
-	TRBV9	TRBJ2-1	-	CASSQTGQLGNEQFF	TGTGCCAGCAGCCAGACGGGACAATTGGGCAATGAGCAGTTCTTC
-	TRBV2	TRBJ1-2	-	CASSDVRGGVYGYTF	TGTGCCAGCAGTGACGTCCGGGGAGGGGTCTATGGCTACACCTTC